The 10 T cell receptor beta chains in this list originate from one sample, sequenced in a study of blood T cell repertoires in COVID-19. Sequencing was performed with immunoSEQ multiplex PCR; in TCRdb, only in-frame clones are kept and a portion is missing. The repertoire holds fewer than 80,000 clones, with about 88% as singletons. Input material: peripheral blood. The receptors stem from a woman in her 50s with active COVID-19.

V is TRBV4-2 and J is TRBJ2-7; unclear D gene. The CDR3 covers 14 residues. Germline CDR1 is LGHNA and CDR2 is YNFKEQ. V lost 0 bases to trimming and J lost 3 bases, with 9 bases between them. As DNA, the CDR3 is TGTGCCAGCAGCCAAGATCTGATCGGCTACGAGCAGTACTTC. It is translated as CASSQDLIGYEQYF.

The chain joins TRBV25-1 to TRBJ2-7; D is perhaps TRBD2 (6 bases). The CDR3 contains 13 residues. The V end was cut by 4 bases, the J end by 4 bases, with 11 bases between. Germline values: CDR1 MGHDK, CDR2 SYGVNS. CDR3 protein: CASSGAGTYEQYF. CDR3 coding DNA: TGTGCCAGCAGTGGTGCGGGAACTTACGAGCAGTACTTC.

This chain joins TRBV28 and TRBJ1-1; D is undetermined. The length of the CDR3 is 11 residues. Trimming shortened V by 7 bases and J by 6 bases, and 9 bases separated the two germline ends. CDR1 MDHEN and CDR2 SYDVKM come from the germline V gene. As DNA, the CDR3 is TGTGCCAGCACATTGCGAGCTGAAGCTTTCTTT. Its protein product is CASTLRAEAFF.

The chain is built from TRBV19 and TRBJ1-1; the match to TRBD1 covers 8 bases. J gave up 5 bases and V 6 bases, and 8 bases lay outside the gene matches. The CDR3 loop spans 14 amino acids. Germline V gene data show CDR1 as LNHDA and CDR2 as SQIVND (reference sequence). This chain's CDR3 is CASSRRTGWTEAFF. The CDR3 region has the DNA TGTGCCAGTAGCCGTCGGACAGGGTGGACTGAAGCTTTCTTT.

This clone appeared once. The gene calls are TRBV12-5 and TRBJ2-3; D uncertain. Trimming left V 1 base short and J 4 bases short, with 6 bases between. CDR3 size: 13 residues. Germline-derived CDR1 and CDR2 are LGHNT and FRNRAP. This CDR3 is CASGLDSSDTQYF. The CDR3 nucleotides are TGTGCTAGTGGTTTGGACAGCTCAGATACGCAGTATTTT.

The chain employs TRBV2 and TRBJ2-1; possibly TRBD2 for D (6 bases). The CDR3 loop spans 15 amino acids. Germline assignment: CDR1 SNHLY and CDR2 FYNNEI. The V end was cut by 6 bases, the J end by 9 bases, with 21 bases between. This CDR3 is CASRGDVGLLFEQFF. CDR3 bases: TGTGCCAGCAGGGGAGACGTGGGACTCCTCTTTGAGCAGTTCTTC.

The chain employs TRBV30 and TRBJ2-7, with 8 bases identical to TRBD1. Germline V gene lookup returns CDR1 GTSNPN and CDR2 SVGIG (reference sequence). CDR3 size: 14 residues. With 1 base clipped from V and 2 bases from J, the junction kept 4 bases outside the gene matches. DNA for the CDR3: TGTGCCTGGAGTGCCGGGACAGGTGCCTACGAGCAGTACTTC. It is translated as CAWSAGTGAYEQYF. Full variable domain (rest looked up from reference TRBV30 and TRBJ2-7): SQTIHQWPATLVQPVGSPLSLECTVEGTSNPNLYWYRQAAGRGLQLLFYSVGIGQISSEVPQNLSASRPQDRQFILSSKKLLLSDSGFYLCAWSAGTGAYEQYFGPGTRLTVT.

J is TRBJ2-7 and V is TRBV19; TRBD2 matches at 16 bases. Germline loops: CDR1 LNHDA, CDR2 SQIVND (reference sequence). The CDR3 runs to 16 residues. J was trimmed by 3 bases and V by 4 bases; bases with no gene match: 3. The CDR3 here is CASSRGLAGGDYEQYF. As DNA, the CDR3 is TGTGCCAGTAGTAGGGGACTAGCGGGAGGGGACTACGAGCAGTACTTC.

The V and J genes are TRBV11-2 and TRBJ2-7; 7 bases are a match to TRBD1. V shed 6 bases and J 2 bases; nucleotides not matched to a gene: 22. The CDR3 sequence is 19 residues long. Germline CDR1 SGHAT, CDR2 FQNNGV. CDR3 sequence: CASRSTRGLTGSRTYEQYF. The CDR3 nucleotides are TGTGCCAGCAGATCTACGAGGGGGTTGACAGGGAGTAGGACCTACGAGCAGTACTTC.

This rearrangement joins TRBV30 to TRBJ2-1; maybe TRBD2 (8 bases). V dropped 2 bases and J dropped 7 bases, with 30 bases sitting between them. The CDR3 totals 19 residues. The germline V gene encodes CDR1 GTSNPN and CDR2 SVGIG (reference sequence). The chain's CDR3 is CAWSLTGQPLAGYRNEQFF. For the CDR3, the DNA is TGTGCCTGGAGTCTTACGGGACAGCCTTTAGCGGGATATAGGAATGAGCAGTTCTTC.